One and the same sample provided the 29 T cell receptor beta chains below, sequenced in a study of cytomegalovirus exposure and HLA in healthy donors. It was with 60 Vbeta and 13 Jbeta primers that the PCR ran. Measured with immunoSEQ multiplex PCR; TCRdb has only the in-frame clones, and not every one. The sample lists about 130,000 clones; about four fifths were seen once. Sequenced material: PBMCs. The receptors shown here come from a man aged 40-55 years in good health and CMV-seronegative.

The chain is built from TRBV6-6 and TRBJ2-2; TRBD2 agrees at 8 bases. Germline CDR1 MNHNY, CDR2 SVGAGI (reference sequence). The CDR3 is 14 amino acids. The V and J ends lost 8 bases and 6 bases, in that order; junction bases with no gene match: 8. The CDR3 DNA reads TGTGCCAGCTTTGAACTAGCGGTTGCCGGGGAGCTGTTTTTT. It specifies CASFELAVAGELFF.

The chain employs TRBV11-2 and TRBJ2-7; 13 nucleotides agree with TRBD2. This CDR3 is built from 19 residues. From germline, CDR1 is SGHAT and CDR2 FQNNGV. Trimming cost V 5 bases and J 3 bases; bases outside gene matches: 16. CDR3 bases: TGTGCCAGCAGCCCTGGACTAGCGGGGGAGACGAGAGATATCTACGAGCAGTACTTC. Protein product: CASSPGLAGETRDIYEQYF.

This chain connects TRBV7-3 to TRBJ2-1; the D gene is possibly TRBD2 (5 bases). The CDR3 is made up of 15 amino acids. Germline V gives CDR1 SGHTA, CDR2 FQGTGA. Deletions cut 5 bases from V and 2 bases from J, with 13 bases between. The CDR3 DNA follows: TGTGCCAGCAGCCTCGCCTCGGGGACCTACAATGAGCAGTTCTTC. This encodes CASSLASGTYNEQFF. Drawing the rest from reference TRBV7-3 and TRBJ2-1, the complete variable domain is GAGVSQTPSNKVTEKGKYVELRCDPISGHTALYWYRQSLGQGPEFLIYFQGTGAADDSGLPNDRFFAVRPEGSVSTLKIQRTERGDSAVYLCASSLASGTYNEQFFGPGTRLTVL.

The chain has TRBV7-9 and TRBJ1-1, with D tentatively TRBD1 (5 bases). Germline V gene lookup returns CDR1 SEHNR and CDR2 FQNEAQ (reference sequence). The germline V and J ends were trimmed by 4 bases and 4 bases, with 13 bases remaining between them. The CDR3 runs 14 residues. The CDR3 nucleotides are TGTGCCAGCAGCTCGTTAAACGGGGGCACTGAAGCTTTCTTT. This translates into CASSSLNGGTEAFF.

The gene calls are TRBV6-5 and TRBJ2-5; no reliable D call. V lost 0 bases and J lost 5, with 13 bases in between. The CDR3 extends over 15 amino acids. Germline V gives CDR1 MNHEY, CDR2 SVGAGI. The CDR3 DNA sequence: TGTGCCAGCAGTTACTCGAACTACCCCATGGAGACCCAGTACTTC. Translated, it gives CASSYSNYPMETQYF.

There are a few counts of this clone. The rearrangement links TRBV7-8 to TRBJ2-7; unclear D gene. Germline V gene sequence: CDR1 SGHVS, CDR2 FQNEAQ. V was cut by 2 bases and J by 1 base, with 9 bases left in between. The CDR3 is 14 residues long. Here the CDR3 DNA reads TGTGCCAGCAGCTTACCCTGGCAGTCCTACGAGCAGTACTTC. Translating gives CASSLPWQSYEQYF.

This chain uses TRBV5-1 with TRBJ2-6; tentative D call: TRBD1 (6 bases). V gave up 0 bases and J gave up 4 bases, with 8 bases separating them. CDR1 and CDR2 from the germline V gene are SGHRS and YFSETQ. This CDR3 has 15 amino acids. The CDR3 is CASSLGGQGANVLTF. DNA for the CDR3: TGCGCCAGCAGCTTGGGGGGGCAAGGGGCCAACGTCCTGACTTTC.

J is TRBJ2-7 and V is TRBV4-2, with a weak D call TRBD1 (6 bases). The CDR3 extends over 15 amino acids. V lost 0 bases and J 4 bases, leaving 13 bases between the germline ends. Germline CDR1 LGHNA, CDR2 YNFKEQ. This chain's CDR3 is CASSQERQDPYEQYF. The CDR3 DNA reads TGTGCCAGCAGCCAAGAGAGACAGGATCCGTACGAGCAGTACTTC.

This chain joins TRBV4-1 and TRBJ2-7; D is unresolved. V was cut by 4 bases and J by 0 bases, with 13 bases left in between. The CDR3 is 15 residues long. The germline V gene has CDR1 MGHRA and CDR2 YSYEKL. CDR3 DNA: TGCGCCAGCAGCCCAGGTCCTATAAGCTCCTACGAGCAGTACTTC. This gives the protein CASSPGPISSYEQYF.

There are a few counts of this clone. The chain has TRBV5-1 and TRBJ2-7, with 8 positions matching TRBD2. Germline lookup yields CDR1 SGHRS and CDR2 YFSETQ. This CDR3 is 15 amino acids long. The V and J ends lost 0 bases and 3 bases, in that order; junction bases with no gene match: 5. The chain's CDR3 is CASSLAGGGGYEQYF. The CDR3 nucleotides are TGCGCCAGCAGCTTGGCCGGGGGGGGTGGCTACGAGCAGTACTTC.

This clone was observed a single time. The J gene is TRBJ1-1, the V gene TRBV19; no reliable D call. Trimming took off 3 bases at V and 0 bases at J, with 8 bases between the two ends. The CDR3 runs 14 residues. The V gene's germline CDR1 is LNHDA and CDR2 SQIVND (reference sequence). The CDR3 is CASSISHMNTEAFF. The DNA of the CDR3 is TGTGCCAGTAGTATCTCACACATGAACACTGAAGCTTTCTTT.

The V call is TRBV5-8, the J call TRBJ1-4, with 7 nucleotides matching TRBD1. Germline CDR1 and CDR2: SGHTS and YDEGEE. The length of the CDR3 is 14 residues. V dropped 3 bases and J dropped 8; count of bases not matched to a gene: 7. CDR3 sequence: CASSSRGQGEKLFF. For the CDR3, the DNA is TGTGCCAGCAGCTCGAGGGGGCAAGGGGAAAAACTGTTTTTT.

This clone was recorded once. CDR3 protein: CASSPQGAIGGYTF. CDR3 sequence (DNA): TGTGCCAGCAGCCCCCAGGGGGCAATTGGCGGCTACACCTTC. This chain joins TRBV11-2 and TRBJ1-2; 8 bases match TRBD1. After removal of 5 bases from V and 8 bases from J, the junction contained 10 bases not matched to a gene. The V gene's germline CDR1 is SGHAT and CDR2 FQNNGV. CDR3 size: 14 residues. Based on the CDR3 plus reference TRBV11-2 and TRBJ1-2, the full variable domain is EAGVAQSPRYKIIEKRQSVAFWCNPISGHATLYWYQQILGQGPKLLIQFQNNGVVDDSQLPKDRFSAERLKGVDSTLKIQPAKLEDSAVYLCASSPQGAIGGYTFGSGTRLTVV.

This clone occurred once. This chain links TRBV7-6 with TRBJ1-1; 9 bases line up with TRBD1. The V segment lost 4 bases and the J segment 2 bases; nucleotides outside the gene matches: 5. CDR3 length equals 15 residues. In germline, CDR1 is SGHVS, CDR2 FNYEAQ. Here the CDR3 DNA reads TGTGCCAGCAGCTCCGGGACAGGGACTAACACTGAAGCTTTCTTT. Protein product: CASSSGTGTNTEAFF.

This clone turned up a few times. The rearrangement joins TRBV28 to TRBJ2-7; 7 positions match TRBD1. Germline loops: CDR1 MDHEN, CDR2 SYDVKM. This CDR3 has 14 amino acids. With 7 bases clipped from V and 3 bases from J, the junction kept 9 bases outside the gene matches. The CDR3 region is CASMAGTEFYEQYF. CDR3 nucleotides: TGTGCCAGCATGGCCGGGACAGAGTTCTACGAGCAGTACTTC.

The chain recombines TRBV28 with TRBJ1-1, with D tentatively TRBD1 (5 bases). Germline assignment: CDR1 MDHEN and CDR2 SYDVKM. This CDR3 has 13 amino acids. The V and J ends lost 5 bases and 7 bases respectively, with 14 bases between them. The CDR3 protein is CASSVQGNLEAFF. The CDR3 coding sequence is TGTGCCAGCAGTGTGCAGGGAAACCTTGAAGCTTTCTTT.

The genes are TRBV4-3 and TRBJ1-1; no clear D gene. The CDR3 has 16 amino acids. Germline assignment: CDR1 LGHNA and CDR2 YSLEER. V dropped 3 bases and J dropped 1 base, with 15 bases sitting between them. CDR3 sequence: CASSQKILTENTEAFF. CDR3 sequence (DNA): TGCGCCAGCAGCCAGAAAATACTCACAGAGAACACTGAAGCTTTCTTT.

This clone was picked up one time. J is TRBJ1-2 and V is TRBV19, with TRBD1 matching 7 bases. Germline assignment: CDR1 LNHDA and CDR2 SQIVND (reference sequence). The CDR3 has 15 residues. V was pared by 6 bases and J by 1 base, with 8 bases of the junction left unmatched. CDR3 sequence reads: CASRLQGEDNYGYTF. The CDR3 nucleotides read TGTGCCAGTAGACTCCAGGGGGAAGATAACTATGGCTACACCTTC.

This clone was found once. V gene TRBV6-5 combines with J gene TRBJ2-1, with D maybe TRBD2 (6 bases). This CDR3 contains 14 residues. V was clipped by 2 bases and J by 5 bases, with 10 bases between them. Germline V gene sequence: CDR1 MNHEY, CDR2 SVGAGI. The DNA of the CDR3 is TGTGCCAGCAGTTACGGGGGGTGGGACAATGAGCAGTTCTTC. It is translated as CASSYGGWDNEQFF.

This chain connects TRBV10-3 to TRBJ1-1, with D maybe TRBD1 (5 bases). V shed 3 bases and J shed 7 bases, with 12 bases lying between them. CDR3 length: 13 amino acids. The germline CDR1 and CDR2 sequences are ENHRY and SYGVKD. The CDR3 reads CAISDQGGIEAFF. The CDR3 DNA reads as TGTGCCATCAGTGACCAGGGTGGAATTGAAGCTTTCTTT.

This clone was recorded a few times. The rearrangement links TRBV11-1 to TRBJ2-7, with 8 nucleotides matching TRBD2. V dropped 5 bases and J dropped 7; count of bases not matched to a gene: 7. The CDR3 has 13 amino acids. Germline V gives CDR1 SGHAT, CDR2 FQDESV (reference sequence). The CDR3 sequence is CASSPSGGSEQYF. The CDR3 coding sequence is TGTGCCAGCAGCCCGAGCGGGGGAAGTGAGCAGTACTTC.

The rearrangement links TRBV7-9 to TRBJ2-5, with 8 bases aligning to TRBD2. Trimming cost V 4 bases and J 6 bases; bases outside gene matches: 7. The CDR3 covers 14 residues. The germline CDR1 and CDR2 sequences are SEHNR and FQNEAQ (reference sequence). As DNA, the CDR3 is TGTGCCAGCAGCTACCCGGGACTAGACAAGACCCAGTACTTC. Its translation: CASSYPGLDKTQYF.

CDR3 amino acids: CASRQRLKDGKLFF. CDR3 bases: TGTGCCAGCCGCCAGAGGTTAAAGGATGGAAAACTGTTTTTT. The gene calls are TRBV7-9 and TRBJ1-4, with D unclear. This CDR3 region has 14 residues. V was cut by 8 bases and J by 10 bases, with 20 bases left in between. Germline CDR1 and CDR2: SEHNR and FQNEAQ (reference sequence).

The CDR3, as DNA: TGTGCCAGCAGCCAAGTAGCAGGGTCCGGAAACACCATATATTTT. Translation: CASSQVAGSGNTIYF. This chain joins TRBV4-2 and TRBJ1-3, with a weak D call TRBD1 (5 bases). The length of the CDR3 is 15 residues. The V gene lost 1 base and the J gene lost 4 bases, with 11 bases spanning the gap. Germline-derived CDR1 and CDR2 are LGHNA and YNFKEQ.

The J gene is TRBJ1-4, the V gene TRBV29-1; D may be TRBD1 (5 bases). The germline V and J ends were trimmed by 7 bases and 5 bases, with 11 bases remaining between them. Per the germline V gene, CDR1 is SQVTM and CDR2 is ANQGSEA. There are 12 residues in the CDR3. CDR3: CSAGEGNEKLFF. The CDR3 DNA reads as TGCAGCGCGGGGGAGGGAAATGAAAAACTGTTTTTT.

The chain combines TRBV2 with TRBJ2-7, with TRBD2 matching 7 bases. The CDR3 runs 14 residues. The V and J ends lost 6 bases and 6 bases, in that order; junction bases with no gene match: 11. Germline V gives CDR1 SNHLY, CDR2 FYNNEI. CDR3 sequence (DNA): TGTGCCAGCAGCTACCAAATAGGCGGGGGCGAGCAGTACTTC. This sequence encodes CASSYQIGGGEQYF.

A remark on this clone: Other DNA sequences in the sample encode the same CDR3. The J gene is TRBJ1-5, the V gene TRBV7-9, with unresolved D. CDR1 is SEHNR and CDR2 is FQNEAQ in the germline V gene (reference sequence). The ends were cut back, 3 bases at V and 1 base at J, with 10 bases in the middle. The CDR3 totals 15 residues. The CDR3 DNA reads TGTGCCAGCAGCTTGGATGGGAGAAGCAATCAGCCCCAGCATTTT. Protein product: CASSLDGRSNQPQHF.

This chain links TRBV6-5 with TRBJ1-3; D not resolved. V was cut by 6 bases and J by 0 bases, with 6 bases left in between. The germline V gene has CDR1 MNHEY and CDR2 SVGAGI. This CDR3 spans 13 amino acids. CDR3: CASSRGSGNTIYF. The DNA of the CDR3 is TGTGCCAGCAGCCGCGGCTCTGGAAACACCATATATTTT.

The CDR3 nucleotides are TGTGCCAGCAGCTTCGCCGACAGCGAGCAGTACTTC. This codes for CASSFADSEQYF. V gene TRBV7-9 combines with J gene TRBJ2-7, with D perhaps TRBD1 (5 bases). V lost 3 bases and J lost 6, with 9 bases in between. The CDR3 totals 12 residues. Germline lookup yields CDR1 SEHNR and CDR2 FQNEAQ (reference sequence).